The source of this T cell receptor (beta chain) is a study of vaccination effects on CD4 cells after COVID-19. Study details: A median of 72 days separated the second dose and sampling. Whole-study results and caveats: Healthy vaccinees had only 1 of 255 vaccine-induced clones cross-react with common cold coronaviruses. The study found marked clonal contraction of infection- and vaccine-induced clones late after vaccination.

Germline CDR1 and CDR2: LGHDT and YNNKEL (reference sequence). CDR3 size: 15 residues. The ends lost 0 bases at V and 5 bases at J; junction bases unmatched: 3. This clone was found once. Its specificity is not known. CD4+ T cells specific for antigen were expanded with viral peptide pools by the ViraFEST assay before sequencing. Once cultured for approximately eleven days, the cells underwent separation to obtain CD4+ T cells. All participants had two doses of either the BNT162b2 or mRNA-1273 vaccine. Recipients of the vaccine had no prior SARS-CoV-2 infection and negative nucleocapsid antibodies. Sequenced by immunoSEQ multiplex PCR; TCRdb stores in-frame clones only, minus some. The sample shows roughly 32,000 clones, 72% of them seen only once.

The specimen comprised CD4+ T cells from PBMCs cultured with HCoV-229E spike peptides, sampled after COVID-19 vaccination. The chain is built from TRBV3-1 (or the pseudogene TRBV3-2) and TRBJ2-7; 11 positions match TRBD2. This sequence originates from a human donor who received a COVID-19 vaccine. As DNA, the CDR3 is TGTGCCAGCAGCCAAGAACTAGCGGGAGACAACGAGCAGTACTTC. Translation gives CASSQELAGDNEQYF.